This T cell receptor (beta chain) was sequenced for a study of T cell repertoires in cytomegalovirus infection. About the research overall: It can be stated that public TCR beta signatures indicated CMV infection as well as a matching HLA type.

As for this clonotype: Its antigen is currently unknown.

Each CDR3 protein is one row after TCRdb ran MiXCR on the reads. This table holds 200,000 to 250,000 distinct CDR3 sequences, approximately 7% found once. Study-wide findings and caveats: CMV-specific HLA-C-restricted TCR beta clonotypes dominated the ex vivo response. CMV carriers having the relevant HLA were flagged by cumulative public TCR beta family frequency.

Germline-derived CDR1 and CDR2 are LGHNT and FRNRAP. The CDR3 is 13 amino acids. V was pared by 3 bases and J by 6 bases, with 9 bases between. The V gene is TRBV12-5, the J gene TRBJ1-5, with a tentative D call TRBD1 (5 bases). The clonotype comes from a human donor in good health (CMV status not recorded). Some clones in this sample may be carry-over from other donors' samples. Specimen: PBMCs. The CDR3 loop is CASGFSQGQPQHF. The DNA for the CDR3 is TGTGCTAGTGGTTTCTCTCAGGGTCAGCCCCAGCATTTT.